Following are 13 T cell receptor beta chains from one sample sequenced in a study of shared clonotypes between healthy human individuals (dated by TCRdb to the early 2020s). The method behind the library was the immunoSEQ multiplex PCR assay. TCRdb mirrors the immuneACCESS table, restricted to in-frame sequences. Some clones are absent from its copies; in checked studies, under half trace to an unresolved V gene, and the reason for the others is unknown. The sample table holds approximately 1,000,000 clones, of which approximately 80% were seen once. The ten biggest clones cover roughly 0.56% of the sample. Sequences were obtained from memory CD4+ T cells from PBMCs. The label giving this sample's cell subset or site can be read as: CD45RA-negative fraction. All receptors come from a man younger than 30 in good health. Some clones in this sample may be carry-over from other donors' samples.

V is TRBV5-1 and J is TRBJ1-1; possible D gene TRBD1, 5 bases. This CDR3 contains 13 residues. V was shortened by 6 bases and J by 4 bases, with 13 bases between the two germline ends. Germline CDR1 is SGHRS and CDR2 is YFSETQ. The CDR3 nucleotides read TGCGCCAGCACAGGAGGGGCAGGCACTGAAGCTTTCTTT. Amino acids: CASTGGAGTEAFF.

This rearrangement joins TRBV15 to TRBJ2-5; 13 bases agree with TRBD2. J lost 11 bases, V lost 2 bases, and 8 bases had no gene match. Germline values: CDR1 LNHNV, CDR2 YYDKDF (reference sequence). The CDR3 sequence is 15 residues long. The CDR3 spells CATSRPPGTSGIQYF. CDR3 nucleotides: TGTGCCACCAGCAGACCTCCCGGGACTAGCGGGATTCAGTACTTC.

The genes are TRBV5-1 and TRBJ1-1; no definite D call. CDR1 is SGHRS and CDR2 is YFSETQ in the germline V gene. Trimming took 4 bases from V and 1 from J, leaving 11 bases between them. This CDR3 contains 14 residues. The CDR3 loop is CASSVLEGNTEAFF. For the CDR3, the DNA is TGCGCCAGCAGCGTTTTGGAAGGGAACACTGAAGCTTTCTTT.

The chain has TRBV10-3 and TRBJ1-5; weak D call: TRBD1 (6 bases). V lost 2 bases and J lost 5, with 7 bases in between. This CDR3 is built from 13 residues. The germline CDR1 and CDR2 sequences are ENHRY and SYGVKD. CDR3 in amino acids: CAISERGHQPQHF. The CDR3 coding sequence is TGTGCCATCAGTGAGCGGGGGCATCAGCCCCAGCATTTT.

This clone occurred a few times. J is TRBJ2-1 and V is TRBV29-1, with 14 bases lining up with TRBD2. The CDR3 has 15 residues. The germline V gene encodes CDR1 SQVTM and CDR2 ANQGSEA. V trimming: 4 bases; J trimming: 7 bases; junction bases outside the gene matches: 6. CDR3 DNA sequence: TGCAGCGTTGTAGGGACTAGCGGGAGTGGGAATGAGCAGTTCTTC. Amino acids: CSVVGTSGSGNEQFF.

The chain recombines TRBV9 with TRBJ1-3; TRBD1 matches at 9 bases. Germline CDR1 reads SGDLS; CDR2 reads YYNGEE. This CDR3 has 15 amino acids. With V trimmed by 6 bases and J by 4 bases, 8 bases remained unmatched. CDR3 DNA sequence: TGTGCCAGCACCCCGGGACAGGGCTCGGGAAACACCATATATTTT. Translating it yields CASTPGQGSGNTIYF.

CDR3 nucleotide sequence: TGTGCCAGCAGCGGGGATCGTACCGGGGAGCTGTTTTTT. It encodes CASSGDRTGELFF. The chain uses TRBV6-4 and TRBJ2-2, with D maybe TRBD2 (5 bases). The length of the CDR3 is 13 residues. Germline V gene data show CDR1 as MRHNA and CDR2 as SNTAGT. Trimming pared 6 bases from V and 5 bases from J, leaving 10 bases between.

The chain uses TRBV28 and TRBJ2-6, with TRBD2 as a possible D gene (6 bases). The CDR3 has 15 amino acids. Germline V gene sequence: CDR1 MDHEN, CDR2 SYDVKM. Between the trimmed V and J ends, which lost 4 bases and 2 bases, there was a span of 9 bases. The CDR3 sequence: CASSWEAAGANVLTF. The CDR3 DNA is TGTGCCAGCAGTTGGGAGGCCGCTGGGGCCAACGTCCTGACTTTC.

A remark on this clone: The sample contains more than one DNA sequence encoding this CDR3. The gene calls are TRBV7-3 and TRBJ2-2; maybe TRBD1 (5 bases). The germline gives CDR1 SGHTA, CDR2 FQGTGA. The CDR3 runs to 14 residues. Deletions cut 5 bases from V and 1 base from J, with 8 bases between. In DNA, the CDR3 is TGTGCCAGCAGCCCCGGACAGAACACCGGGGAGCTGTTTTTT. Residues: CASSPGQNTGELFF.

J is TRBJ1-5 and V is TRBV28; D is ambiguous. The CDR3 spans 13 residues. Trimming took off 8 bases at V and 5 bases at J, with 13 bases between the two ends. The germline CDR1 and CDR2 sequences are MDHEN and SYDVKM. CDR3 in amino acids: CASVVLRDQPQHF. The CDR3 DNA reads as TGTGCCAGCGTCGTCTTGCGGGATCAGCCCCAGCATTTT. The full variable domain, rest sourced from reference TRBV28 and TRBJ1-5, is DVKVTQSSRYLVKRTGEKVFLECVQDMDHENMFWYRQDPGLGLRLIYFSYDVKMKEKGDIPEGYSVSREKKERFSLILESASTNQTSMYLCASVVLRDQPQHFGDGTRLSIL.

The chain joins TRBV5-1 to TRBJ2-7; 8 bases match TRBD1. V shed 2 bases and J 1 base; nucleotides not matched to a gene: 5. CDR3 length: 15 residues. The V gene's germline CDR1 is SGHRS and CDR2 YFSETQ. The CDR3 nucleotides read TGCGCCAGCAGCTTTTGGACAGGGCCTTCCTACGAGCAGTACTTC. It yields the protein CASSFWTGPSYEQYF.

CDR3 DNA sequence: TGCGCCAGCAGTCCTCGGACAGATACCTACGAGCAGTACTTC. Amino acids: CASSPRTDTYEQYF. V and J are TRBV23-1 and TRBJ2-7; maybe TRBD1 (6 bases). TRBV23-1 is treated as an ORF (open reading frame) with a function not yet certain. The CDR3 spans 14 residues. The germline V and J ends were trimmed by 4 bases and 2 bases, with 12 bases remaining between them.

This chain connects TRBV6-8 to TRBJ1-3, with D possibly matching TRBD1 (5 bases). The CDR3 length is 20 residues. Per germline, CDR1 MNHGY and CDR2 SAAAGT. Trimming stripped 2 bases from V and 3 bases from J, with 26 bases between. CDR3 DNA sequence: TGTGCCAGCAGTTACCCCCGCCTAGGGACTGCCTCGGTTGGTGGAAACACCATATATTTT. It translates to CASSYPRLGTASVGGNTIYF.